Below, one TCR beta chain is given with its context. This sample stems from a study of cytomegalovirus exposure and HLA in healthy donors. The CDR3 sequence is 15 residues long. The V gene's germline CDR1 is MDHEN and CDR2 SYDVKM. Trimming took 6 bases from V and 7 from J; bases not matched to a gene: 9. Amplification used 60 Vbeta primers and 13 Jbeta primers. Clones were sequenced by immunoSEQ multiplex PCR, and TCRdb holds only the in-frame ones, with some missing. Here the sample table reports roughly 53,000 clones. Sequencing was done on a sample of PBMCs. The receptor comes from a man between 18 and 29 years old in good health and CMV-seropositive. The V gene is TRBV28, the J gene TRBJ1-5; 10 bases match TRBD1. The CDR3: CASSSRQGARQPQHF. The CDR3 nucleotides are TGTGCCAGCAGCTCCCGACAGGGGGCACGGCAGCCCCAGCATTTT. The full variable domain, with the rest looked up from reference TRBV28 and TRBJ1-5, is DVKVTQSSRYLVKRTGEKVFLECVQDMDHENMFWYRQDPGLGLRLIYFSYDVKMKEKGDIPEGYSVSREKKERFSLILESASTNQTSMYLCASSSRQGARQPQHFGDGTRLSIL.